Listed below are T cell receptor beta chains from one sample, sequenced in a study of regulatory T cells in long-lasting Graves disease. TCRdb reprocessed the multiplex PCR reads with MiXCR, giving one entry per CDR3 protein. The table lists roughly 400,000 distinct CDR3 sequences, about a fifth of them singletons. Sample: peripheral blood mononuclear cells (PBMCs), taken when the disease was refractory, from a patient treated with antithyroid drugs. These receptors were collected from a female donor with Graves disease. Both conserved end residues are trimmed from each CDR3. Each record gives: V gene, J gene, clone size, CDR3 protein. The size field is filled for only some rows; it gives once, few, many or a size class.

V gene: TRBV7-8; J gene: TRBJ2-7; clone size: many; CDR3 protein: ASSLAGQGIDEQY
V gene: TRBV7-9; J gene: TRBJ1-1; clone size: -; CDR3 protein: ASSSSMDTEAF
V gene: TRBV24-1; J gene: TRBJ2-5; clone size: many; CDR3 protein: ATSDMAGGSETQY
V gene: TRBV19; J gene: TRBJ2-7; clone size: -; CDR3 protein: ASSTNRVEQY
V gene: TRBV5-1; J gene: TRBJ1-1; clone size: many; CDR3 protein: ASTPDRMNTEAF
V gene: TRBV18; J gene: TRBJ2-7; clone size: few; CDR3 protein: ASSPRTGTPYEQY
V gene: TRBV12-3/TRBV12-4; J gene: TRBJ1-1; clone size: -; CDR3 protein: ASTVDRMNTEAF
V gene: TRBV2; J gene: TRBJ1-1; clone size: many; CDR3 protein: ASTSAGGTEAF
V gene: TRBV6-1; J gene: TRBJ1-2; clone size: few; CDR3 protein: ASSPTYNDRGQGYT
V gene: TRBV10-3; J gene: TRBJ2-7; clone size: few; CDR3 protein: AISAGGRTAYEQY
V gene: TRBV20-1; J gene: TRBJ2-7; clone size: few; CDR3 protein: SASWQSYEQY
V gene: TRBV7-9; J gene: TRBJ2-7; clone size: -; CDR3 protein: ASSGGGSSYEQY
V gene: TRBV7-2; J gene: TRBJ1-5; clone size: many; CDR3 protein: ASSYPGGLGQPQH
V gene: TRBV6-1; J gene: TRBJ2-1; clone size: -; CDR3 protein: ASSLGTSVEQF
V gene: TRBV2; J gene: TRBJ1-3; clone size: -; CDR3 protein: ASSPTPNTIY
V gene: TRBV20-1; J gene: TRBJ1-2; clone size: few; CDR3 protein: SGLVPGQGNYGYT
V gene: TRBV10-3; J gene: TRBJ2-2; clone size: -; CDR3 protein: AILGTNTGELF
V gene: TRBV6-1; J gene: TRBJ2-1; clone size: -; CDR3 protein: ASRTGTGVYNEQF
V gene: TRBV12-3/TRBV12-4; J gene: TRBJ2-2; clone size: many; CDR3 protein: ASSLVGHSGELF
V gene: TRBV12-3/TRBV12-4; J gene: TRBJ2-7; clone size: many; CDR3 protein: ASSLFNEQY
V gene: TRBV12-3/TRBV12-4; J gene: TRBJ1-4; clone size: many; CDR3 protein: ASSRTGVLEKLF
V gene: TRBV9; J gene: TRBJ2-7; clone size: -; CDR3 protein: ASSSLGVEQY
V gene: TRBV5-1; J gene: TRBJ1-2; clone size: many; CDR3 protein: ASSRDTSYGYT
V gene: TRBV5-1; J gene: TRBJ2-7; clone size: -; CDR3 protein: ASSLAGVGADYEQY
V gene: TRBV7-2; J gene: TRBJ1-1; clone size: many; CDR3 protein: ASSHSNTEAF